These 27 T cell receptor beta chains were sequenced from one sample in a study of T cell responses to AZD1222 COVID-19 vaccine (dated by TCRdb to the early 2020s). Library generation was performed with the immunoSEQ multiplex PCR assay. This immuneACCESS table, as held by TCRdb, lists in-frame sequences with V and J called but not all clones. Of the missing ones, under half trace to an unresolved V gene in checked studies; the others have no known cause. The sample data list about 180,000 clones, and approximately 95% of these were observed just once. The ten largest clones add up to under 1.1% of the sample. Read against the paper, the sample's time point label means: about 28 days (+/-7) after the second vaccine dose. The label giving this sample's treatment or condition can be read as: meningococcal conjugate vaccine given as trial control. This specimen consisted of peripheral blood, obtained 28 days after the second dose of the MenACWY control vaccine. Source of these receptors: an adult who received the MenACWY meningococcal vaccine as a control.

A single count supports this clone. The genes are TRBV30 and TRBJ1-5; D is unresolved. Germline-derived CDR1 and CDR2 are GTSNPN and SVGIG (reference sequence). V was shortened by 1 base and J by 6 bases, with 10 bases between the two germline ends. The CDR3 has 13 residues. The CDR3 reads CAWSGQNFQPQHF. CDR3 nucleotides: TGTGCCTGGAGTGGGCAGAACTTTCAGCCCCAGCATTTT. Full variable domain (remainder filled in from reference TRBV30 and TRBJ1-5): SQTIHQWPATLVQPVGSPLSLECTVEGTSNPNLYWYRQAAGRGLQLLFYSVGIGQISSEVPQNLSASRPQDRQFILSSKKLLLSDSGFYLCAWSGQNFQPQHFGDGTRLSIL.

V gene TRBV6-5 combines with J gene TRBJ1-2; D is uncertain. In germline, CDR1 is MNHEY, CDR2 SVGAGI. The CDR3 is 14 residues long. With 4 bases removed from V and 8 bases from J, the gap between germline ends came to 17 bases. The CDR3 loop reads CASSSPTSSGGYTF. The CDR3 coding sequence is TGTGCCAGCAGTTCGCCGACATCCTCGGGGGGCTACACCTTC.

The CDR3 region is CASWDPLSYGYTF. The CDR3 DNA is TGTGCCAGCTGGGACCCTCTTAGCTATGGCTACACCTTC. This chain links TRBV19 with TRBJ1-2; TRBD1 might be the D (5 bases). This CDR3 comprises 13 residues. The V end lost 9 bases, the J end lost 4 bases, and 15 bases lay between the germline ends. CDR1 is LNHDA, CDR2 SQIVND, per germline (reference sequence).

The chain recombines TRBV28 with TRBJ2-3, with TRBD2 as a possible D gene (5 bases). V was clipped by 9 bases and J by 6 bases, with 10 bases between them. The CDR3 totals 11 residues. CDR1 is MDHEN, CDR2 SYDVKM, per germline. CDR3 in DNA: TGTGCCAGTATACTAGGGGATACGCAGTATTTT. This sequence encodes CASILGDTQYF.

V is TRBV4-1 and J is TRBJ1-5; D not resolved. Germline loops: CDR1 MGHRA, CDR2 YSYEKL. The CDR3 consists of 16 residues. Trimming cost V 0 bases and J 6 bases, with 15 bases left between them. For the CDR3, the DNA is TGCGCCAGCAGCCAAGATGGCGTCACGGCGGGTCAGCCCCAGCATTTT. This sequence encodes CASSQDGVTAGQPQHF.

V and J are TRBV18 and TRBJ2-2, with TRBD1 identical over 7 bases. Trimming cost V 2 bases and J 0 bases; bases outside gene matches: 3. Germline lookup yields CDR1 KGHSH and CDR2 LQKENI. The CDR3 runs 16 residues. DNA for the CDR3: TGTGCCAGCTCACCAAGGGGGACAGCGAACACCGGGGAGCTGTTTTTT. Amino acids: CASSPRGTANTGELFF.

This chain links TRBV18 with TRBJ1-5; D is unclear. Germline CDR1 is KGHSH and CDR2 is LQKENI. Trimming pared 6 bases from V and 4 bases from J, leaving 7 bases between. The CDR3 is 12 residues long. CDR3 DNA: TGTGCCAGCTCTCCGAATAATCAGCCCCAGCATTTT. Translation: CASSPNNQPQHF.

This chain links TRBV27 with TRBJ1-1; D call uncertain. The germline V gene encodes CDR1 MNHEY and CDR2 SMNVEV (reference sequence). The CDR3 length is 15 residues. The ends were cut back, 0 bases at V and 1 base at J, with 9 bases in the middle. Here the CDR3 DNA reads TGTGCCAGCAGTTTATCCACAGTCCGGAACACTGAAGCTTTCTTT. Translating it yields CASSLSTVRNTEAFF.

This clone was observed a single time. V usage is TRBV28 and J usage is TRBJ1-2, with 10 bases matching TRBD1. Germline CDR1 is MDHEN and CDR2 is SYDVKM. V gave up 6 bases and J gave up 7 bases; unmatched junction bases: 2. The CDR3 has 12 amino acids. CDR3 loop: CASSGTGVGYTF. CDR3 DNA sequence: TGTGCCAGCAGCGGGACAGGGGTTGGCTACACCTTC.

The chain couples TRBV5-4 to TRBJ2-3, with 7 bases lining up with TRBD1. Germline values: CDR1 SGHNT, CDR2 YYREEE (reference sequence). Unmatched junction bases numbered 8, after V lost 5 bases and J lost 2 bases. The CDR3 has 15 residues. CDR3 region: CASSYDRVVTDTQYF. The CDR3 DNA reads as TGTGCCAGCAGTTATGACAGGGTCGTCACAGATACGCAGTATTTT.

This clone has more than one count but fewer than ten. The chain uses TRBV19 and TRBJ2-2, with D uncertain. Between the trimmed V and J ends, which lost 5 bases and 8 bases, there was a span of 18 bases. CDR1 is LNHDA and CDR2 is SQIVND in the germline V gene (reference sequence). The CDR3 contains 15 residues. CDR3 protein: CASSPLNSARGELFF. CDR3 nucleotide sequence: TGTGCCAGTAGTCCCCTCAACAGCGCGAGAGGGGAGCTGTTTTTT.

The gene calls are TRBV7-3 and TRBJ2-4; perhaps D is TRBD1 or TRBD2 (6 bases each). V was shortened by 4 bases and J by 0 bases, with 28 bases between the two germline ends. CDR1 is SGHTA and CDR2 is FQGTGA in the germline V gene. The CDR3 sequence is 21 residues long. In nucleotides, the CDR3 is TGTGCCAGCAGCTCCCACCCCCGGGGGCAGGGTGAAGAAGTAGCCAAAAACATTCAGTACTTC. It is translated as CASSSHPRGQGEEVAKNIQYF.

This chain joins TRBV19 and TRBJ1-1; a possible D gene is TRBD1 (6 bases). The CDR3 covers 14 residues. The V end was cut by 4 bases, the J end by 4 bases, with 13 bases between. Looked up from germline, CDR1 is LNHDA and CDR2 is SQIVND (reference sequence). The CDR3 is CASSNRALGTEAFF. Written as DNA, the CDR3 is TGTGCCAGTAGTAACAGGGCCTTGGGCACTGAAGCTTTCTTT.

The V call is TRBV24-1, the J call TRBJ1-2; D not resolved. The germline gives CDR1 KGHDR, CDR2 SFDVKD. With 0 bases removed from V and 5 bases from J, the gap between germline ends came to 3 bases. This CDR3 comprises 12 residues. CDR3 residues: CATSDLEYGYTF. The CDR3 nucleotides are TGTGCCACCAGTGATTTGGAGTATGGCTACACCTTC.

This chain uses TRBV5-1 with TRBJ1-4, with 8 bases lining up with TRBD1. V shed 4 bases and J 8 bases; nucleotides not matched to a gene: 16. Germline loops: CDR1 SGHRS, CDR2 YFSETQ. The CDR3 extends over 17 amino acids. The CDR3 is CASSRGQGSGYAEKLFF. Written as DNA, the CDR3 is TGCGCCAGCAGCCGAGGACAGGGAAGTGGTTATGCGGAAAAACTGTTTTTT.

CDR3 residues: CASSEGTVSNQPQHF. The CDR3 DNA follows: TGTGCCAGCAGTGAAGGGACAGTCAGCAATCAGCCCCAGCATTTT. The chain carries TRBV6-1 and TRBJ1-5; possible D gene TRBD1, 6 bases. Trimming removed 1 base from V and 1 base from J, with 8 bases in between. CDR1 is MNHNS and CDR2 is SASEGT in the germline V gene. This CDR3 comprises 15 residues.

J is TRBJ1-6 and V is TRBV27; TRBD1 might be the D (6 bases). The CDR3 totals 15 residues. V dropped 5 bases and J dropped 5 bases, with 13 bases sitting between them. Germline CDR1 MNHEY, CDR2 SMNVEV (reference sequence). The CDR3 is CASSARQDNNSPLHF. The CDR3 coding sequence is TGTGCCAGCAGTGCCCGACAGGATAATAATTCACCCCTCCACTTT.

This rearrangement joins TRBV24-1 to TRBJ2-3, with 13 bases fitting TRBD2. Germline V lookup: CDR1 KGHDR, CDR2 SFDVKD. CDR3 length equals 18 residues. V lost 3 bases to trimming and J lost 5 bases; unmatched junction nucleotides: 10. CDR3 sequence reads: CATSDPSTSGGVKDTQYF. The CDR3 DNA follows: TGTGCCACCAGTGATCCATCCACTAGCGGGGGGGTCAAAGATACGCAGTATTTT.

The gene calls are TRBV9 and TRBJ2-2; D is possibly TRBD2 (5 bases). The CDR3 length is 16 residues. Germline lookup yields CDR1 SGDLS and CDR2 YYNGEE. The V gene lost 4 bases and the J gene lost 3 bases, with 16 bases spanning the gap. CDR3 protein: CASSPRLLVDTGELFF. CDR3 sequence (DNA): TGTGCCAGCAGCCCCCGTTTACTAGTTGACACCGGGGAGCTGTTTTTT. The whole variable domain, filled in from reference TRBV9 and TRBJ2-2, reads DSGVTQTPKHLITATGQRVTLRCSPRSGDLSVYWYQQSLDQGLQFLIQYYNGEERAKGNILERFSAQQFPDLHSELNLSSLELGDSALYFCASSPRLLVDTGELFFGEGSRLTVL.

The J gene is TRBJ2-7, the V gene TRBV3-1 (or the pseudogene TRBV3-2); D remains unclear. Trimming left V 1 base short and J 7 bases short, with 8 bases between. From germline, CDR1 is LGHDT and CDR2 YNNKEL (reference sequence). The CDR3 runs 12 residues. The CDR3 coding sequence is TGTGCCAGCAGCCAAGCGAGTTGGGAGCAGTACTTC. Translating it yields CASSQASWEQYF.

The table lists this clone with a count of one. The chain carries TRBV11-2 and TRBJ1-2, with D perhaps TRBD1 (5 bases). This CDR3 is 13 amino acids long. The V end lost 0 bases, the J end lost 8 bases, and 10 bases lay between the germline ends. Germline-derived CDR1 and CDR2 are SGHAT and FQNNGV. The CDR3 loop is CASSLERGRGYTF. In DNA form, the CDR3 reads TGTGCCAGCAGCTTAGAGAGGGGACGGGGCTACACCTTC.

A remark on this clone: Other DNA sequences of this sample code for an identical CDR3. The V and J genes are TRBV7-9 and TRBJ1-4; D may be TRBD1 (6 bases). This CDR3 spans 15 amino acids. From germline, CDR1 is SEHNR and CDR2 FQNEAQ (reference sequence). V shed 1 base and J shed 3 bases, with 9 bases lying between them. Here the CDR3 DNA reads TGTGCCAGCAGCTTAGGCTCAGGGGCTAATGAAAAACTGTTTTTT. The encoded protein is CASSLGSGANEKLFF.

The chain carries TRBV28 and TRBJ1-1, with 9 positions matching TRBD1. Germline lookup yields CDR1 MDHEN and CDR2 SYDVKM. V was pared by 9 bases and J by 1 base, with 9 bases of the junction left unmatched. The length of the CDR3 is 15 residues. CDR3 in amino acids: CASWGQGGWNTEAFF. CDR3 nucleotide sequence: TGTGCCAGTTGGGGACAGGGTGGGTGGAACACTGAAGCTTTCTTT.

V and J are TRBV3-1 (or the pseudogene TRBV3-2) and TRBJ1-5, with D uncertain. CDR3 size: 13 residues. Germline V gene data show CDR1 as LGHDT and CDR2 as YNNKEL (reference sequence). The ends were cut back, 4 bases at V and 3 bases at J, with 7 bases in the middle. CDR3 sequence reads: CASSRALNQPQHF. The CDR3 DNA reads TGTGCCAGCAGCCGGGCTCTCAATCAGCCCCAGCATTTT.

V gene TRBV4-2 combines with J gene TRBJ2-3; TRBD2 is a possible D gene (6 bases). Between the trimmed V and J ends, which lost 2 bases and 5 bases, there was a span of 17 bases. CDR3 size: 16 residues. From germline, CDR1 is LGHNA and CDR2 YNFKEQ. CDR3 in amino acids: CASSQQPPGGGDTQYF. The CDR3 DNA sequence: TGTGCCAGCAGCCAACAACCTCCCGGGGGAGGAGATACGCAGTATTTT.

The CDR3 protein is CASSQEQAGTGNTIYF. The DNA of the CDR3 is TGCGCCAGCAGCCAAGAACAGGCAGGGACGGGAAACACCATATATTTT. The gene calls are TRBV4-1 and TRBJ1-3; D possibly corresponds to TRBD1 (5 bases). The CDR3 is made up of 16 amino acids. Trimming pared 0 bases from V and 4 bases from J, leaving 13 bases between. Germline V gives CDR1 MGHRA, CDR2 YSYEKL.

This clone was seen a handful of times. This chain joins TRBV5-1 and TRBJ1-1, with no clear D. This CDR3 spans 15 amino acids. CDR1 and CDR2 from the germline V gene are SGHRS and YFSETQ. Trimming stripped 0 bases from V and 1 base from J, with 10 bases between. DNA for the CDR3: TGCGCCAGCAGCTTGGTCGCGACGGCGAACACTGAAGCTTTCTTT. This encodes CASSLVATANTEAFF.